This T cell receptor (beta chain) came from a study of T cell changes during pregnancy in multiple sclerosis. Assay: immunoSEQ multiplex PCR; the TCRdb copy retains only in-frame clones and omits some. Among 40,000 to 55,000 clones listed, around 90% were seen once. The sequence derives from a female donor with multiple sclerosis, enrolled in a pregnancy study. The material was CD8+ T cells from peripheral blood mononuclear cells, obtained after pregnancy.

The DNA for the CDR3 is TGTGCCAGTAGTATAGTGTGGGCAAGGGGTAATCAGCCCCAGCATTTT. This translates into CASSIVWARGNQPQHF. The rearrangement links TRBV19 to TRBJ1-5; weak D call: TRBD1 (5 bases). Deletions cut 1 base from V and 4 bases from J, with 14 bases between. CDR1 is LNHDA and CDR2 is SQIVND in the germline V gene (reference sequence). This CDR3 spans 16 amino acids.